The present TCR beta chain was sequenced within a study of cytomegalovirus exposure and HLA in healthy donors. Study-level points and caveats: Subsequent analysis of the roughly 120 validation repertoires found a tendency for first-cohort TCR clusters to co-occur. Under in vitro conditions, a few CMV-associated chains were confirmed as specific for CMV antigens. The investigators catalogued 164 TCR beta chains as cytomegalovirus-associated.

This clone was picked up many times. The antigen remains undetermined. This CDR3 is built from 15 residues. Germline V lookup: CDR1 SEHNR, CDR2 FQNEAQ (reference sequence). V was clipped by 4 bases and J by 9 bases; unmatched bases: 11. TCRdb keeps only in-frame clones here, not all; method: immunoSEQ multiplex PCR. This table has around 230,000 clones, 75% to 90% appearing once. The rearrangement uses TRBV7-9 and TRBJ2-1; 8 nucleotides align to TRBD2. The source of this sequence is a woman in her 30s in good health and CMV-seropositive. The sample comprised PBMCs. CDR3 loop: CASSSPREGRGEQFF. The CDR3, as DNA: TGTGCCAGCAGCTCTCCCCGGGAGGGCCGAGGTGAGCAGTTCTTC.